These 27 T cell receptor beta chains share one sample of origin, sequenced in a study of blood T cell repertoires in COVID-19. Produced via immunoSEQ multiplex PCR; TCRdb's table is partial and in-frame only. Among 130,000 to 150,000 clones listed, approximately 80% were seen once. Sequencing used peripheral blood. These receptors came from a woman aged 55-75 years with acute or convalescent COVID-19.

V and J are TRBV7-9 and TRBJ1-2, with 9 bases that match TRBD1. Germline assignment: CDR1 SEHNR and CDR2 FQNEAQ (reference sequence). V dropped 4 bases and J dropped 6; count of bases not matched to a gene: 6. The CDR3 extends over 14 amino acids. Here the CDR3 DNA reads TGTGCCAGCAGCTCCGGGACAGGGAAGGATGGCTACACCTTC. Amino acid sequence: CASSSGTGKDGYTF.

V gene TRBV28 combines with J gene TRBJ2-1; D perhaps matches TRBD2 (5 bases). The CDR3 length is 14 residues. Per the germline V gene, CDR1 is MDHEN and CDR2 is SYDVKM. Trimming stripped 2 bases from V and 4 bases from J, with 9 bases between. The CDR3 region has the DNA TGTGCCAGCAGTTTACTGGACTCATACAATGAGCAGTTCTTC. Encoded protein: CASSLLDSYNEQFF.

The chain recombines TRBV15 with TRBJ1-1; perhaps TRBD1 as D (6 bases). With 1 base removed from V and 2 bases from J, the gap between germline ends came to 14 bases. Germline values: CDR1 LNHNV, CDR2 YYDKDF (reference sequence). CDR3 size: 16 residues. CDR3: CATSRGGQGGNTEAFF. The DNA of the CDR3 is TGTGCCACCAGCAGAGGGGGGCAGGGTGGAAACACTGAAGCTTTCTTT.

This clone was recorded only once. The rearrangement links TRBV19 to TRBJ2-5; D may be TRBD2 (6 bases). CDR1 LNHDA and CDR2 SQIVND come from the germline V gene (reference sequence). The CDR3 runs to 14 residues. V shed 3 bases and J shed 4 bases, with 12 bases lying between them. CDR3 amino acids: CASSIGGGPETQYF. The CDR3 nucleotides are TGTGCCAGTAGTATTGGGGGAGGACCAGAGACCCAGTACTTC.

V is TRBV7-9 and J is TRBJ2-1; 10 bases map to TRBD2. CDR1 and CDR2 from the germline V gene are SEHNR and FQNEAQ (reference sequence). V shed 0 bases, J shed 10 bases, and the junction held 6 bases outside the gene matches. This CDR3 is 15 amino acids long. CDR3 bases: TGTGCCAGCAGCTTAGCGCAGATAGCGGGAGGCGAGCAGTTCTTC. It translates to CASSLAQIAGGEQFF.

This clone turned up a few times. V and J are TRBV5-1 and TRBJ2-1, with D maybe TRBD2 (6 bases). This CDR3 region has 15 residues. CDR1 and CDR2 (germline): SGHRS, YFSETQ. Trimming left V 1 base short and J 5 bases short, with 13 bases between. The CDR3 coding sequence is TGCGCCAGCAGCTTGAATAGCGGCAATCACAATGAGCAGTTCTTC. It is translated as CASSLNSGNHNEQFF.

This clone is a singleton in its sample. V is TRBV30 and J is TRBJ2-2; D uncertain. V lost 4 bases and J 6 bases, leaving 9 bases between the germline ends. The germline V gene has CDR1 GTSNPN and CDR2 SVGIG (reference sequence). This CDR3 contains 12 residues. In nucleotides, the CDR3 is TGTGCCTGGACTATTCAAGCCGGGGAGCTGTTTTTT. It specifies CAWTIQAGELFF. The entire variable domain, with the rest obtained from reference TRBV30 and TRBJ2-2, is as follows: SQTIHQWPATLVQPVGSPLSLECTVEGTSNPNLYWYRQAAGRGLQLLFYSVGIGQISSEVPQNLSASRPQDRQFILSSKKLLLSDSGFYLCAWTIQAGELFFGEGSRLTVL.

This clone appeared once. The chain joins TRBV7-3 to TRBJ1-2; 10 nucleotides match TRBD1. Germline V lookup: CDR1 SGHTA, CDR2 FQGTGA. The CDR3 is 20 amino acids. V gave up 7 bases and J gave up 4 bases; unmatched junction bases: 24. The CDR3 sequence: CASILRPSQDRGGSPYGYTF. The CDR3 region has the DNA TGTGCCAGCATCCTTAGGCCCTCACAGGACAGGGGGGGATCTCCCTATGGCTACACCTTC. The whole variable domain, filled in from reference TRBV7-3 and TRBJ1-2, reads GAGVSQTPSNKVTEKGKYVELRCDPISGHTALYWYRQSLGQGPEFLIYFQGTGAADDSGLPNDRFFAVRPEGSVSTLKIQRTERGDSAVYLCASILRPSQDRGGSPYGYTFGSGTRLTVV.

The CDR3 here is CASSYSTGDNSPLHF. CDR3 nucleotide sequence: TGTGCCAGCAGTTACTCGACAGGTGATAATTCACCCCTCCACTTT. V gene TRBV6-5 combines with J gene TRBJ1-6; tentative D call: TRBD1 (6 bases). Deletions cut 0 bases from V and 5 bases from J, with 8 bases between. From germline, CDR1 is MNHEY and CDR2 SVGAGI. The CDR3 is 15 amino acids.

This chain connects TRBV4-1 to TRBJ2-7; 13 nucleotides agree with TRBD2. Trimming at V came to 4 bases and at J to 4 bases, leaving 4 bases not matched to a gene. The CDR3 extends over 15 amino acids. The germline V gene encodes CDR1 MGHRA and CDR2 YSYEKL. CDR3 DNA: TGCGCCAGCAGCCGGACTAGCGGGAGTAGGTACGAGCAGTACTTC. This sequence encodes CASSRTSGSRYEQYF.

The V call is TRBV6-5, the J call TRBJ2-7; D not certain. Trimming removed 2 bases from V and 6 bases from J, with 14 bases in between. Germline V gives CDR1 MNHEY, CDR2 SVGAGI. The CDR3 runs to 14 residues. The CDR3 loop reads CASSYIQISGEQYF. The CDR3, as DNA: TGTGCCAGCAGTTACATCCAAATTTCGGGCGAGCAGTACTTC.

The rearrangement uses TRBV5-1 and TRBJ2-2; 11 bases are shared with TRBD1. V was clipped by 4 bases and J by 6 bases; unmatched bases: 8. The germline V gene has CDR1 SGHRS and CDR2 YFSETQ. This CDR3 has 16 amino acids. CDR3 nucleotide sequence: TGCGCCAGCAGCCCGCGGACAGGGGGCGCATCCGGGGAGCTGTTTTTT. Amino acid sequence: CASSPRTGGASGELFF.

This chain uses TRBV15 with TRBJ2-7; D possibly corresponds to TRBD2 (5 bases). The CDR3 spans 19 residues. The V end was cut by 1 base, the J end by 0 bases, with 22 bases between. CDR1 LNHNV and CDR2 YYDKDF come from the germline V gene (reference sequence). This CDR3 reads CATSRGRAERLTLSYEQYF. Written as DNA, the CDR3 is TGTGCCACCAGCAGAGGTAGGGCAGAGCGACTAACCCTCTCCTACGAGCAGTACTTC.

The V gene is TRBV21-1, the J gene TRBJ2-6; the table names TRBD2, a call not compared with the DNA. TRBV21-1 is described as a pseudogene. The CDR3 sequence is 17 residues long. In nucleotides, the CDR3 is TGTGCCAGCAGGAACTATTTAGCTACAACAAAGTCGGGCGTCCTGACTTTC. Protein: CASRNYLATTKSGVLTF.

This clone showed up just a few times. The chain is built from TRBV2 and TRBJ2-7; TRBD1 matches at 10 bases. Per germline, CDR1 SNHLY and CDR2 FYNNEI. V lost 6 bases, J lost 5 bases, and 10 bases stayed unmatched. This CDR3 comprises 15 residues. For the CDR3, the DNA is TGTGCCAGCAGACTCCGGGACAGGGGAGGCCACGAGCAGTACTTC. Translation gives CASRLRDRGGHEQYF.

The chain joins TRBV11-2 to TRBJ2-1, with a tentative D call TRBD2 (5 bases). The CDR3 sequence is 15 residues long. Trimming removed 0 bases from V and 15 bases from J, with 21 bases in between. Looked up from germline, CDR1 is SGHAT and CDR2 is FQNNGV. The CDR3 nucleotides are TGTGCCAGCAGCTTAGATGGCGGGCCGAGGGCGATTAGGTTCTTC. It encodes CASSLDGGPRAIRFF.

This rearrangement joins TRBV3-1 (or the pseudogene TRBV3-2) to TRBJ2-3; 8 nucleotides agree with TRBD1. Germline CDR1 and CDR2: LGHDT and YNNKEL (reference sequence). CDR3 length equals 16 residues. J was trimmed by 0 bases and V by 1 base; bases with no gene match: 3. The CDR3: CASSQGRTGSTDTQYF. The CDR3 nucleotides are TGTGCCAGCAGCCAAGGGCGGACAGGGAGCACAGATACGCAGTATTTT.

For the CDR3, the DNA is TGCGCCAGCAGTGATTTACGGGTTTTTTGGGATGAGCAGTTCTTC. Translation: CASSDLRVFWDEQFF. The chain has TRBV10-2 and TRBJ2-1; unclear D gene. The CDR3 has 15 residues. V was pared by 3 bases and J by 8 bases, with 17 bases between. The germline CDR1 and CDR2 sequences are WSHSY and SAAADI.

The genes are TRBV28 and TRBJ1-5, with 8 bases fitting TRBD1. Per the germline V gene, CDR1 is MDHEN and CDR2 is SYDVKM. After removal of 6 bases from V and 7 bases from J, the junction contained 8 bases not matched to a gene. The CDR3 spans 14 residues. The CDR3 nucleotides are TGTGCCAGCAGCCCAGGGGGCGCCGGGCAGCCCCAGCATTTT. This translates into CASSPGGAGQPQHF. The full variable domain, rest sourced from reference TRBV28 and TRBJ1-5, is DVKVTQSSRYLVKRTGEKVFLECVQDMDHENMFWYRQDPGLGLRLIYFSYDVKMKEKGDIPEGYSVSREKKERFSLILESASTNQTSMYLCASSPGGAGQPQHFGDGTRLSIL.

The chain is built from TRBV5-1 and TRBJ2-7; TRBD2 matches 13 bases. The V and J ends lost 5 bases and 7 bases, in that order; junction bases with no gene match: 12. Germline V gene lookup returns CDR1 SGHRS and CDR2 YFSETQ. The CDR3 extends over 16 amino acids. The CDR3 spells CASSPGLAGTGWEQYF. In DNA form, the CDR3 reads TGCGCCAGCAGTCCGGGACTAGCGGGGACAGGCTGGGAGCAGTACTTC.

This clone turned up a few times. CDR3 sequence reads: CASTAVGGSHGYTF. DNA for the CDR3: TGTGCCAGCACCGCCGTAGGGGGCTCGCATGGCTACACCTTC. The genes are TRBV3-1 (or the pseudogene TRBV3-2) and TRBJ1-2; TRBD1 agrees at 7 bases. The CDR3 sequence is 14 residues long. Germline CDR1 and CDR2: LGHDT and YNNKEL (reference sequence). The junction had 11 bases not matched to a gene; V was cut back by 7 bases and J by 6 bases.

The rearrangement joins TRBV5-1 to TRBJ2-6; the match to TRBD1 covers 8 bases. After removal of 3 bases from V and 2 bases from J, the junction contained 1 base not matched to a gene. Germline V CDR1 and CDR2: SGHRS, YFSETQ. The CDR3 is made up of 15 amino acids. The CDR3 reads CASSSTGAGANVLTF. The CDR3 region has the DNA TGCGCCAGCAGCTCGACAGGGGCTGGGGCCAACGTCCTGACTTTC.

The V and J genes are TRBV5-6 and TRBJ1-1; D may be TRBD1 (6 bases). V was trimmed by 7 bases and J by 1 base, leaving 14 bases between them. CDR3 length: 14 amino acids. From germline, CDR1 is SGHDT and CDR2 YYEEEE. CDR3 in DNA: TGTGCCAGCGGACTTCCGGGACAGAACACTGAAGCTTTCTTT. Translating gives CASGLPGQNTEAFF.

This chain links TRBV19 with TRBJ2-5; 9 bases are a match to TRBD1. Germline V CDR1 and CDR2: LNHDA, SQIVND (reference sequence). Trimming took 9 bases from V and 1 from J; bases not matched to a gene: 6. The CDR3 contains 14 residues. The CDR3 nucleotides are TGTGCCAGCCGGAGGACAGGGGTCCAAGAGACCCAGTACTTC. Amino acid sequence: CASRRTGVQETQYF. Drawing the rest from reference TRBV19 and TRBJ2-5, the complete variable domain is DGGITQSPKYLFRKEGQNVTLSCEQNLNHDAMYWYRQDPGQGLRLIYYSQIVNDFQKGDIAEGYSVSREKKESFPLTVTSAQKNPTAFYLCASRRTGVQETQYFGPGTRLLVL.

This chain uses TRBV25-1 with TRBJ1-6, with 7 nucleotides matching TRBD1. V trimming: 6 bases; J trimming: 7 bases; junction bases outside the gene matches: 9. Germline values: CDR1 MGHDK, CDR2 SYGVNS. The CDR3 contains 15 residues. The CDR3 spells CASRDTVRGNSPLHF. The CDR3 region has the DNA TGTGCCAGCAGGGATACCGTCAGGGGGAATTCACCCCTCCACTTT.

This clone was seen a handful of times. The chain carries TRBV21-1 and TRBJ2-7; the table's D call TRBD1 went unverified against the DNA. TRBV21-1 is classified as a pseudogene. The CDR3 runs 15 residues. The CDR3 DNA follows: TGTGCCAGCAGCAAAACCGGGGACAGAGCTTACGAGCAGTACTTC. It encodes CASSKTGDRAYEQYF.

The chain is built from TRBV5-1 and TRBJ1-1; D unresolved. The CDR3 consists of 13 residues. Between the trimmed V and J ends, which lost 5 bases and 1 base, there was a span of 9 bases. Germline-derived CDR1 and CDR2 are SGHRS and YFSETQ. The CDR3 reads CASSEVGNTEAFF. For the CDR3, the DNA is TGCGCCAGCAGTGAGGTTGGGAACACTGAAGCTTTCTTT.